This TCR beta chain was obtained from a study of cytomegalovirus exposure and HLA in healthy donors. Primers for the PCR totalled 60 Vbeta and 13 Jbeta. Repertoires were generated with immunoSEQ multiplex PCR, while TCRdb's copy carries only in-frame clones and drops some. Among about 100,000 clones, 70% to 80% were seen once, and the ten largest hold approximately 4.8%. Study results and caveats: HLA-A and HLA-B allele assignments for most subjects were reportedly predicted accurately using TCR beta sequences. Presence/absence comparisons presumed near-even sequencing depth among donors. TCR beta V segments were, for the most part, productive about 87% or about 30% of the time in an earlier analysis. DRB1 showed the most TCR associations and HLA-C the fewest in a later analysis, as rates varied by HLA locus.

Concerning this clone itself: The antigen is not known.

The sequenced sample was PBMCs. The sequence was collected from a woman aged 18-35 years in good health and CMV-seropositive.

The CDR3 region is CASRSLAGGADTQYF. DNA for the CDR3: TGTGCCAGTCGTTCCCTAGCGGGAGGGGCAGATACGCAGTATTTT. The J gene is TRBJ2-3, the V gene TRBV6-1, with 12 bases lining up with TRBD2. Germline V lookup: CDR1 MNHNS, CDR2 SASEGT. The CDR3 is 15 amino acids. Trimming removed 9 bases from V and 4 bases from J; junction bases left unmatched: 8.